The rows below give T cell receptor beta chains drawn from one sample of a study of blood T cell repertoires in COVID-19. TCRdb's table, derived via immunoSEQ multiplex PCR, lists solely in-frame clones and lacks some. This table has approximately 290,000 clones, 85% to 90% appearing once. Sequencing was done on a sample of peripheral blood. The receptors originated from a woman in her 30s with COVID-19, enrolled during active disease. Both conserved end residues are part of each CDR3. Fields, in order: J gene, V gene, CDR3 protein.

j_gene: TRBJ2-1
v_gene: TRBV3-1/TRBV3-2
CDR3aa: CASSAGESSYNEQFF

j_gene: TRBJ1-3
v_gene: TRBV5-4
CDR3aa: CASSLFGGRSGNTIYF

j_gene: TRBJ2-7
v_gene: TRBV27
CDR3aa: CASSSQGWEQYF

j_gene: TRBJ2-5
v_gene: TRBV7-2
CDR3aa: CASTPGLAEETQYF

j_gene: TRBJ2-5
v_gene: TRBV19
CDR3aa: CASSILSGGSQETQYF

j_gene: TRBJ2-1
v_gene: TRBV18
CDR3aa: CASSPPVVEQFF

j_gene: TRBJ2-3
v_gene: TRBV4-2
CDR3aa: CASSQALSGGTDTQYF

j_gene: TRBJ2-7
v_gene: TRBV2
CDR3aa: CASSEGGAQTYEQYF

j_gene: TRBJ2-7
v_gene: TRBV28
CDR3aa: CASSGQGFSYEQYF

j_gene: TRBJ2-3
v_gene: TRBV3-1/TRBV3-2
CDR3aa: CASSQETGGTQYF

j_gene: TRBJ2-2
v_gene: TRBV4-1
CDR3aa: CASSIGGGVPGELFF

j_gene: TRBJ2-1
v_gene: TRBV5-1
CDR3aa: CASSSDYEEQFF

j_gene: TRBJ1-1
v_gene: TRBV28
CDR3aa: CASRPQGDTEAFF

j_gene: TRBJ1-1
v_gene: TRBV21-1
CDR3aa: CASSKASRAYKAFF

j_gene: TRBJ1-5
v_gene: TRBV6-4
CDR3aa: CASSGVDRGGNQPQHF

j_gene: TRBJ1-6
v_gene: TRBV19
CDR3aa: CASSTGSTNSPLHF

j_gene: TRBJ2-3
v_gene: TRBV29-1
CDR3aa: CSVLRLVTDTQYF

j_gene: TRBJ1-2
v_gene: TRBV9
CDR3aa: CASSFRGTGNYGYTF

j_gene: TRBJ2-1
v_gene: TRBV4-1
CDR3aa: CASSQTLAGTNEQFF

j_gene: TRBJ2-1
v_gene: TRBV4-1
CDR3aa: CASSSRLAGGDNEQFF

j_gene: TRBJ2-1
v_gene: TRBV11-2
CDR3aa: CASSSGGPNEQFF

j_gene: TRBJ2-3
v_gene: TRBV18
CDR3aa: CASSPTTSSTDTQYF

j_gene: TRBJ2-7
v_gene: TRBV3-1/TRBV3-2
CDR3aa: CASSHEGDEQYF

j_gene: TRBJ2-3
v_gene: TRBV5-1
CDR3aa: CASSLPPSGYGTDTQYF

j_gene: TRBJ2-7
v_gene: TRBV30
CDR3aa: CAWSRGPSPADEQYF

j_gene: TRBJ1-6
v_gene: TRBV6-5
CDR3aa: CASSRDSRLSPLHF

j_gene: TRBJ1-3
v_gene: TRBV5-1
CDR3aa: CASQTGSGGNTIYF

j_gene: TRBJ2-1
v_gene: TRBV19
CDR3aa: CASSLLRGNEQFF

j_gene: TRBJ1-4
v_gene: TRBV27
CDR3aa: CASRFGAGEKLFF

j_gene: TRBJ1-2
v_gene: TRBV6-5
CDR3aa: CASSYEGQSTGYTF

j_gene: TRBJ2-3
v_gene: TRBV7-9
CDR3aa: CASSLLAGGPTDTQYF

j_gene: TRBJ1-3
v_gene: TRBV6-2/TRBV6-3
CDR3aa: CASSLGHLNSGNTIYF

j_gene: TRBJ1-5
v_gene: TRBV2
CDR3aa: CASHSGTGHQPQHF

j_gene: TRBJ1-1
v_gene: TRBV6-5
CDR3aa: CASSYSRDRLNTEAFF

j_gene: TRBJ1-1
v_gene: TRBV2
CDR3aa: CASREDQAFF

j_gene: TRBJ2-6
v_gene: TRBV6-5
CDR3aa: CASQTRGANVLTF

j_gene: TRBJ1-1
v_gene: TRBV14
CDR3aa: CASSERGFTEAFF

j_gene: TRBJ2-5
v_gene: TRBV12-5
CDR3aa: CASGLARTSGGLQETQYF

j_gene: TRBJ1-5
v_gene: TRBV12-3/TRBV12-4
CDR3aa: CASSLQAAAQHF

j_gene: TRBJ1-3
v_gene: TRBV6-5
CDR3aa: CASRRQNSGNTIYF

j_gene: TRBJ2-1
v_gene: TRBV5-1
CDR3aa: CASSLIAGGPNEQFF

j_gene: TRBJ2-2
v_gene: TRBV10-1
CDR3aa: CASGTGNTGELFF

j_gene: TRBJ1-1
v_gene: TRBV3-1/TRBV3-2
CDR3aa: CASSQDRGGLEAFF

j_gene: TRBJ1-1
v_gene: TRBV29-1
CDR3aa: CSVEGGDYTEAFF

j_gene: TRBJ1-1
v_gene: TRBV12-3/TRBV12-4
CDR3aa: CASRGTRPTEAFF

j_gene: TRBJ2-3
v_gene: TRBV2
CDR3aa: CASSSTGASTDTQYF

j_gene: TRBJ2-1
v_gene: TRBV29-1
CDR3aa: CSAEVPGLAREQFF

j_gene: TRBJ2-7
v_gene: TRBV15
CDR3aa: CATSSQLTVGWGQKYEQYF

j_gene: TRBJ1-1
v_gene: TRBV19
CDR3aa: CASSTRDRRNTEAFF

j_gene: TRBJ1-6
v_gene: TRBV5-1
CDR3aa: CASSFSGGDGNSPLHF